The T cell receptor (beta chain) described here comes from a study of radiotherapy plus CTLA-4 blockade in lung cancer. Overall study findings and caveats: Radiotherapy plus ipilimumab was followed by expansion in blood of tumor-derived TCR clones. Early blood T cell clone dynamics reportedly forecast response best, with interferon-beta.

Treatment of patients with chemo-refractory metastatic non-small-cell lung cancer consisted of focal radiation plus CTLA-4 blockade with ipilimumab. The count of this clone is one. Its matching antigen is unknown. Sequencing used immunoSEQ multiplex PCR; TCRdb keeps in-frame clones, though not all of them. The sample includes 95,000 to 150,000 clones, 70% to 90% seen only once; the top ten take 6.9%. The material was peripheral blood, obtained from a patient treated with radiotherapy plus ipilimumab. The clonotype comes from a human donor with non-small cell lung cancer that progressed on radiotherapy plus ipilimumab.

CDR3 region: CASSDERVAGVGEQYF. CDR3 nucleotides: TGTGCCAGCAGTGACGAGCGGGTAGCGGGAGTTGGCGAGCAGTACTTC. The genes are TRBV6-1 and TRBJ2-7, with 9 bases that match TRBD2. The trim removed 3 bases at V and 6 bases at J, leaving 12 bases unmatched. The CDR3 has 16 amino acids. Germline CDR1 reads MNHNS; CDR2 reads SASEGT.